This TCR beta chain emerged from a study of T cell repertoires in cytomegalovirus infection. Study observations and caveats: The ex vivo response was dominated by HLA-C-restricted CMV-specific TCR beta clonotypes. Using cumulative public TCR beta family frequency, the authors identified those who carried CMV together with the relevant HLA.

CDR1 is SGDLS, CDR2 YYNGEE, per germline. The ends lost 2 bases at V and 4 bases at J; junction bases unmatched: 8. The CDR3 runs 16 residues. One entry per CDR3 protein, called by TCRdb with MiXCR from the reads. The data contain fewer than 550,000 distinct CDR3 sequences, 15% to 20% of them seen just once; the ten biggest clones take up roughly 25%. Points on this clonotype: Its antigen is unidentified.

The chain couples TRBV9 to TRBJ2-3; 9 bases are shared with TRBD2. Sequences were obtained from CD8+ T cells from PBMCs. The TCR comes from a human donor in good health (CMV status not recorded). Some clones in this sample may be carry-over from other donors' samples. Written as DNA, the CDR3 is TGTGCCAGCAGCGTCGATAGCGGGGGAATAGCAGATACGCAGTATTTT. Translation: CASSVDSGGIADTQYF.